This is a list of T cell receptor beta chains from one sample in a study of CD8 T cells in ankylosing spondylitis. TCRdb re-analysed the 5' RACE reads in MiXCR, keeping a single row per CDR3 protein. Of fewer than 500,000 distinct CDR3 sequences in the sample, around 20% are singletons; the top ten hold approximately 16%. The material sequenced was blood, either unsorted or a sorted T cell fraction (not recorded which). The source is a male donor with ankylosing spondylitis. CDR3s include the opening cysteine and the closing phenylalanine or tryptophan. The order of the fields is D gene, V gene, J gene, clone size, CDR3 DNA, CDR3 protein. A D gene is named only where the DNA matches it firmly. For some rows the clone size is stated as once, few or many, or as a class when expanded; others skip it.

D: NA; V: TRBV5-1; J: TRBJ2-2; size: few; DNA: TGCGCCAGCAGCCCGGAGGGAAGAACCGGGGAGCTGTTTTTT; CDR3: CASSPEGRTGELFF
D: TRBD1; V: TRBV12-3/TRBV12-4; J: TRBJ1-4; size: once; DNA: TGTGCCAGCGTCACGACAGGGGTCCATGAAAAACTGTTTTTT; CDR3: CASVTTGVHEKLFF
D: NA; V: TRBV5-5; J: TRBJ2-5; size: few; DNA: TGTGCCAGCAGCTTCCTGACGGGAGCCCGGGAGACCCAGTACTTC; CDR3: CASSFLTGARETQYF
D: NA; V: TRBV7-2; J: TRBJ1-4; size: NA; DNA: TGTGCCAGCAGCTTAGTCGGGGGGCCCGATGAAAAACTGTTTTTT; CDR3: CASSLVGGPDEKLFF
D: NA; V: TRBV7-2; J: TRBJ2-2; size: few; DNA: TGTGCCAGCAGCGCGACTAGATACGGGGAGCTGTTTTTT; CDR3: CASSATRYGELFF
D: NA; V: TRBV12-3/TRBV12-4; J: TRBJ2-7; size: few; DNA: TGTGCCAGCAGTTTTTTCGGGACACCTAAGGGGGGATCCTACGAGCAGTACTTC; CDR3: CASSFFGTPKGGSYEQYF
D: TRBD1; V: TRBV6-5; J: TRBJ1-3; size: NA; DNA: TGTGCCAGCAGTTACTCGCCGGGACAGCAAATAAACACCATATATTTT; CDR3: CASSYSPGQQINTIYF
D: NA; V: TRBV7-2; J: TRBJ2-2; size: few; DNA: TGTGCCAGCAGCTTAGCGGTTTCGGCATCAGGCACCGGGGAGCTGTTTTTT; CDR3: CASSLAVSASGTGELFF
D: TRBD2; V: TRBV9; J: TRBJ2-1; size: NA; DNA: TGTGCCAGCAGCGTAGGACTAGCGGGAGACAATGAGCAGTTCTTC; CDR3: CASSVGLAGDNEQFF
D: NA; V: TRBV10-3; J: TRBJ1-5; size: NA; DNA: TGTGCCATCAGTGATGACAGGAATCAGCCCCAGCATTTT; CDR3: CAISDDRNQPQHF
D: NA; V: TRBV20-1; J: TRBJ2-2; size: NA; DNA: TGCAGTGCTAGAGCCCCCGGATTTCCGTTTTCGGGCGGGGAGCTGTTTTTT; CDR3: CSARAPGFPFSGGELFF
D: NA; V: TRBV5-1; J: TRBJ2-7; size: NA; DNA: TGCGCCAGCAGCCCGGGGGCGGCCGGCGAGCAGTACTTC; CDR3: CASSPGAAGEQYF
D: NA; V: TRBV5-5; J: TRBJ2-2; size: many; DNA: TGTGCCAGCAGCGCCCGGTCAGGGGATACCGGGGAGCTGTTTTTT; CDR3: CASSARSGDTGELFF
D: NA; V: TRBV20-1; J: TRBJ1-4; size: NA; DNA: TGCAGTGCTTCGGCCGCGATTCTAGGCGAAAAACTGTTTTTT; CDR3: CSASAAILGEKLFF
D: NA; V: TRBV7-9; J: TRBJ1-1; size: NA; DNA: TGTGCCAGCAGCCCCGGTGGGTCAGCTTTCTTT; CDR3: CASSPGGSAFF
D: NA; V: TRBV12-3/TRBV12-4; J: TRBJ1-2; size: NA; DNA: TGTGCCAGCAGTAGTTCCCAGAACTATGGCTACACCTTC; CDR3: CASSSSQNYGYTF
D: NA; V: TRBV11-2; J: TRBJ2-7; size: NA; DNA: TGTGCCAGCAGCTTAAGCAAGAACCCCGGGATCACCTACGAGCAGTACTTC; CDR3: CASSLSKNPGITYEQYF
D: TRBD2; V: TRBV3-1; J: TRBJ2-1; size: few; DNA: TGTGCCAGCAGCTCCAGCGGGCTAGCGGGAGGGAATGAGCAGTTCTTC; CDR3: CASSSSGLAGGNEQFF
D: NA; V: TRBV7-3; J: TRBJ2-1; size: few; DNA: TGTGCCAGCAGTCTAGGACGCTCGGGGCAGTTCTTC; CDR3: CASSLGRSGQFF
D: NA; V: TRBV18; J: TRBJ1-4; size: few; DNA: TGTGCCAGCACACCGCCCCTGGGGACTAATGAAAAACTGTTTTTT; CDR3: CASTPPLGTNEKLFF
D: TRBD1; V: TRBV5-1; J: TRBJ2-5; size: few; DNA: TGCGCCAGCAGCTGGGACAGGTCAGAGACCCAGTACTTC; CDR3: CASSWDRSETQYF
D: NA; V: TRBV7-6; J: TRBJ2-3; size: NA; DNA: TGTGCCAGCAGCTTAAGGCCTAGCACAGATACGCAGTATTTT; CDR3: CASSLRPSTDTQYF
D: TRBD1; V: TRBV2; J: TRBJ2-7; size: NA; DNA: TGTGCCAGCAGCCGAGGGACAGGGGCGTACTACGAGCAGTACTTC; CDR3: CASSRGTGAYYEQYF
D: NA; V: TRBV5-1; J: TRBJ2-7; size: NA; DNA: TGCGCCAGCAGAGTTACTACGAGCTCCTACGAGCAGTACTTC; CDR3: CASRVTTSSYEQYF
D: TRBD2; V: TRBV12-3/TRBV12-4; J: TRBJ2-2; size: NA; DNA: TGTGCCAGCAGCCAGGCCGGGGGGTATACCGGGGAGCTGTTTTTT; CDR3: CASSQAGGYTGELFF
D: NA; V: TRBV7-9; J: TRBJ2-1; size: few; DNA: TGTGCCAGTGCTCCCGGGGCAGCCTACAATGAGCAGTTCTTC; CDR3: CASAPGAAYNEQFF
D: NA; V: TRBV2; J: TRBJ2-2; size: few; DNA: TGTGCCAGCAGTGAGAGACTACCCGGGGAGCTGTTTTTT; CDR3: CASSERLPGELFF
D: NA; V: TRBV18; J: TRBJ2-2; size: NA; DNA: TGTGCCAGCTCCCCTGGCAGGGGGAACACCGGGGAGCTGTTTTTT; CDR3: CASSPGRGNTGELFF
D: TRBD2; V: TRBV11-2; J: TRBJ2-1; size: few; DNA: TGTGCCAGCAGCTTAGATCGACTAGCAGGTGAGCAGTTCTTC; CDR3: CASSLDRLAGEQFF
D: NA; V: TRBV28; J: TRBJ1-1; size: NA; DNA: TGTGCCAGCAGTTTATCCGCAGGGGCCCTCGGAAACACTGAAGCTTTCTTT; CDR3: CASSLSAGALGNTEAFF
D: NA; V: TRBV7-2; J: TRBJ2-2; size: once; DNA: TGTGCCAGCAGCATACAGGGACGGGGCACCGGGGAGCTGTTTTTT; CDR3: CASSIQGRGTGELFF
D: TRBD2; V: TRBV20-1; J: TRBJ2-1; size: NA; DNA: TGCAGTGCGCGAGGGCTAGCGGGGCCCAGCTCCTACAATGAGCAGTTCTTC; CDR3: CSARGLAGPSSYNEQFF
D: NA; V: TRBV7-2; J: TRBJ1-6; size: NA; DNA: TGTGCCTCTGAATCGATAGGGGGGGTCCCAGGGCCCCTCCACTTT; CDR3: CASESIGGVPGPLHF
D: NA; V: TRBV24-1; J: TRBJ1-2; size: few; DNA: TGTGCCACCAGTGATCCCACAACGACAGACCTATATGGCTACACCTTC; CDR3: CATSDPTTTDLYGYTF
D: NA; V: TRBV20-1; J: TRBJ2-3; size: many; DNA: TGCAGTCGGACTATCACAGATACGCAGTATTTT; CDR3: CSRTITDTQYF
D: TRBD2; V: TRBV10-3; J: TRBJ2-7; size: NA; DNA: TGTGCCATCAGCGGGGGGACCACCGGCCACTACGAGCAGTACTTC; CDR3: CAISGGTTGHYEQYF
D: NA; V: TRBV7-2; J: TRBJ2-1; size: NA; DNA: TGTGCCAGCAGCTTACGCGCGGTGGGCGCGTCCTCCTACAATGAGCAGTTCTTC; CDR3: CASSLRAVGASSYNEQFF
D: NA; V: TRBV9; J: TRBJ2-5; size: NA; DNA: TGTGCCAGCAGCGAGGGGACATCGGTCCTTCAAGAGACCCAGTACTTC; CDR3: CASSEGTSVLQETQYF
D: NA; V: TRBV3-1; J: TRBJ2-7; size: few; DNA: TGTGCCAGCAGTCTCACAGCGGACTACGAGCAGTACTTC; CDR3: CASSLTADYEQYF
D: NA; V: TRBV6-2/TRBV6-3; J: TRBJ2-1; size: NA; DNA: TGTGCCAGCAGTTACAGGGTGAGACAGGTCCTCTCCTACAATGAGCAGTTCTTC; CDR3: CASSYRVRQVLSYNEQFF
D: TRBD1; V: TRBV10-3; J: TRBJ1-1; size: NA; DNA: TGTGCCATCAGTTTAGGACAGGGGGCTTTGGGCACTGAAGCTTTCTTT; CDR3: CAISLGQGALGTEAFF
D: NA; V: TRBV28; J: TRBJ2-5; size: NA; DNA: TGTGCCAGCAGTCCCCCGGGACCGGGGGAAGAGACCCAGTACTTC; CDR3: CASSPPGPGEETQYF
D: TRBD2; V: TRBV18; J: TRBJ2-5; size: few; DNA: TGTGCCAGCTCACCGAGCGGGAGGCAAGAGACCCAGTACTTC; CDR3: CASSPSGRQETQYF
D: NA; V: TRBV12-3/TRBV12-4; J: TRBJ2-2; size: many; DNA: TGTGCCAGCAGTTTAGAATGGAACACCGGGGAGCTGTTTTTT; CDR3: CASSLEWNTGELFF
D: TRBD1; V: TRBV20-1; J: TRBJ2-1; size: few; DNA: TGCAGTGCTAGATTCACAGGGGGCAGGAACAATGAGCAGTTCTTC; CDR3: CSARFTGGRNNEQFF
D: TRBD1; V: TRBV4-1; J: TRBJ1-5; size: few; DNA: TGCGCCAGCAGCCAAGATAGATCGCGGGACAGCGGAGGTCAGCCCCAGCATTTT; CDR3: CASSQDRSRDSGGQPQHF
D: TRBD1; V: TRBV7-2; J: TRBJ2-7; size: few; DNA: TGTGCCAGCTGCAAATCAGGGGGAATGACCTACGAGCAGTACTTC; CDR3: CASCKSGGMTYEQYF
D: TRBD1; V: TRBV5-1; J: TRBJ1-4; size: many; DNA: TGCGCCAGCAGCTTGGCAGGGGGAACAATGGATGGAAAACTGTTTTTT; CDR3: CASSLAGGTMDGKLFF
D: NA; V: TRBV20-1; J: TRBJ1-3; size: few; DNA: TGCAGTGCTAGGATGTCCGGGATTGGAAACACCATATATTTT; CDR3: CSARMSGIGNTIYF
D: NA; V: TRBV3-1; J: TRBJ2-1; size: NA; DNA: TGTGCCAGCAGCCAAGGGGGTCGTGAGCAGTTCTTC; CDR3: CASSQGGREQFF